Listed below are T cell receptor beta chains from one sample, sequenced in a study of cytomegalovirus exposure and HLA in healthy donors. The repertoire was sequenced with immunoSEQ multiplex PCR; TCRdb's copy has only in-frame clones and lacks some. Of some 310,000 clones in the sample, nearly 90% were seen once. The sequenced material came from PBMCs. These receptors were collected from a man aged 30 to 39 in good health and CMV-seronegative. CDR3s include the opening cysteine and the closing phenylalanine or tryptophan. Each record gives: clone size, V gene, J gene, D gene, CDR3 protein, CDR3 DNA. A D gene is named only where the DNA matches it firmly. For some rows the clone size is stated as once, few or many, or as a class when expanded; others skip it.

-	TRBV27	TRBJ2-2	TRBD1	CASKGQGLAGELFF	TGTGCCAGCAAGGGACAGGGCTTAGCCGGGGAGCTGTTTTTT
-	TRBV6-1	TRBJ1-1	-	CASSDGHLNTEAFF	TGTGCCAGCAGTGACGGACACCTGAACACTGAAGCTTTCTTT
-	TRBV18	TRBJ2-3	-	CASPDQGGDTQYF	TGTGCCAGCCCAGACCAGGGTGGCGATACGCAGTATTTT
-	TRBV4-1	TRBJ1-5	TRBD1	CASSQGYGTDVNQPQHF	TGCGCCAGCAGCCAAGGATACGGGACAGATGTGAATCAGCCCCAGCATTTT
-	TRBV7-2	TRBJ2-7	-	CASSLGQGLAYEQYF	TGTGCCAGCAGCTTAGGGCAGGGGCTAGCCTACGAGCAGTACTTC
once	TRBV27	TRBJ1-4	-	CASSLLGVTTNEKLFF	TGTGCCAGCAGTTTACTCGGGGTGACAACTAATGAAAAACTGTTTTTT
-	TRBV18	TRBJ1-2	TRBD1	CASSTGAGYGYTF	TGTGCCAGCTCGACAGGGGCGGGCTATGGCTACACCTTC
-	TRBV19	TRBJ1-2	TRBD1	CASSFPGGYGYTF	TGTGCCAGTTCTTTCCCAGGGGGCTATGGCTACACCTTC
-	TRBV18	TRBJ2-2	TRBD2	CASSPGLADDTGELFF	TGTGCCAGCTCACCGGGACTAGCGGATGACACCGGGGAGCTGTTTTTT
-	TRBV6-5	TRBJ1-4	TRBD1	CASRDRGRGEKLFF	TGTGCCAGCAGGGACAGGGGGCGAGGTGAAAAACTGTTTTTT
once	TRBV11-1	TRBJ2-5	TRBD1	CASSPQTGKETQYF	TGTGCCAGCAGCCCCCAGACAGGGAAGGAGACCCAGTACTTC
-	TRBV12-5	TRBJ1-5	-	CASGLRTGSSNQPQHF	TGTGCTAGTGGTTTACGTACAGGGAGCAGCAATCAGCCCCAGCATTTT
-	TRBV7-9	TRBJ2-7	TRBD2	CASSPIRGGLIHEQYF	TGTGCCAGCAGCCCCATACGGGGGGGTTTAATCCACGAGCAGTACTTC
-	TRBV27	TRBJ2-2	-	CASSFLGDTGELFF	TGTGCCAGCAGTTTCCTGGGCGACACCGGGGAGCTGTTTTTT
once	TRBV27	TRBJ1-5	TRBD1	CASRTVQGAGNQPQHF	TGTGCCAGCAGAACCGTCCAGGGGGCTGGCAATCAGCCCCAGCATTTT
-	TRBV25-1	TRBJ1-2	TRBD1	CASSERTGVPSGYTF	TGTGCCAGCAGTGAAAGGACAGGGGTGCCTTCTGGCTACACCTTC
-	TRBV2	TRBJ1-5	-	CASTSDGGRWDQPQHF	TGTGCCAGCACCTCAGACGGGGGGCGGTGGGATCAGCCCCAGCATTTT
-	TRBV5-1	TRBJ2-3	TRBD2	CASSLVAGADTQYF	TGCGCCAGCAGCTTGGTGGCGGGGGCAGATACGCAGTATTTT
once	TRBV7-2	TRBJ1-2	TRBD1	CASSPDRVHYGYTF	TGTGCCAGCAGCCCGGACAGGGTACACTATGGCTACACCTTC
-	TRBV2	TRBJ1-3	-	CASSSEARGGGNTIYF	TGTGCCAGCAGTTCGGAAGCCCGGGGAGGAGGAAACACCATATATTTT